The source of this T cell receptor (beta chain) is a study of cytomegalovirus exposure and HLA in healthy donors. Assay used: immunoSEQ multiplex PCR; TCRdb lists only in-frame clones, some missing. The table records some 120,000 clones, over 65% of them present only once. The CDR3 is made up of 13 amino acids. Germline CDR1 and CDR2: SGHTA and FQGNSA. V was pared by 8 bases and J by 0 bases, with 10 bases between. The source is a woman aged 30 to 39 in good health and CMV-seronegative. The chain carries TRBV7-2 and TRBJ1-1; D ambiguous. Sequenced material: PBMCs. The CDR3 protein is CASGGSLNTEAFF. CDR3 sequence (DNA): TGTGCCAGCGGCGGGAGCCTGAACACTGAAGCTTTCTTT.